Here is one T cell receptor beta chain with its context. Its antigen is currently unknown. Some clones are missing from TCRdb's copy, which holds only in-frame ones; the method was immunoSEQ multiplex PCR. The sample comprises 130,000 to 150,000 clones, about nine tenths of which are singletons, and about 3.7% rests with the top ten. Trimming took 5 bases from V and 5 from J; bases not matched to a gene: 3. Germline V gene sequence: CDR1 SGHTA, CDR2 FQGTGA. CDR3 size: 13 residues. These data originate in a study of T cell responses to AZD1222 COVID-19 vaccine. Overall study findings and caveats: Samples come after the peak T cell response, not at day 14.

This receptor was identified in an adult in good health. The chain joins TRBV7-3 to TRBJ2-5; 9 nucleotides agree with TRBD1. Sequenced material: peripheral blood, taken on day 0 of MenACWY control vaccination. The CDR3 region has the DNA TGTGCCAGCAGCATGGGACAGGGCGAGACCCAGTACTTC. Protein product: CASSMGQGETQYF.